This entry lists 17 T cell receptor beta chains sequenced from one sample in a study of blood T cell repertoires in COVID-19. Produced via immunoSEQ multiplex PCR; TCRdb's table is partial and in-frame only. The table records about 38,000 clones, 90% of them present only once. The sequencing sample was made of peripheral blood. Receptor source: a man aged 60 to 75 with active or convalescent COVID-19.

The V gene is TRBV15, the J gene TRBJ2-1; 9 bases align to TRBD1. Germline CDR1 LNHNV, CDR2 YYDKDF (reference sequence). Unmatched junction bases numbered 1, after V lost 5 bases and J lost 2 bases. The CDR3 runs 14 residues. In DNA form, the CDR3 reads TGTGCCACCAGCGGGACAGGGACCTACAATGAGCAGTTCTTC. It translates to CATSGTGTYNEQFF.

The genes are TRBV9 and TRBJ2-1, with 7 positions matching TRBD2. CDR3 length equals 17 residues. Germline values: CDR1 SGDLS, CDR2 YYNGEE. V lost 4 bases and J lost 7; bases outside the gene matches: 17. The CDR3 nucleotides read TGTGCCAGCAGCCCACGCGGGGGAACGACTAGTTTAAATGAGCAGTTCTTC. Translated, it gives CASSPRGGTTSLNEQFF.

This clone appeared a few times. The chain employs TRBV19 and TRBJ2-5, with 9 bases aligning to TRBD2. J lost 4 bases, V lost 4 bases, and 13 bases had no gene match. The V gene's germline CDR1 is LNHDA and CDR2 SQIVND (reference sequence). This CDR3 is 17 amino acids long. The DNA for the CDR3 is TGTGCCAGTAGTACAAAAGCGGGAGGTGGGGGTGGAGAGACCCAGTACTTC. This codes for CASSTKAGGGGGETQYF.

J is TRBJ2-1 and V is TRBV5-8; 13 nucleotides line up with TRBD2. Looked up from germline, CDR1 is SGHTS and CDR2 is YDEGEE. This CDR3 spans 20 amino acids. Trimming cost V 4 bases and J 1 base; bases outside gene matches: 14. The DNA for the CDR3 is TGTGCCAGCAGCCCAGGACTAGCGGGAGTAGGATCCAGGTCCTACAATGAGCAGTTCTTC. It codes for CASSPGLAGVGSRSYNEQFF.

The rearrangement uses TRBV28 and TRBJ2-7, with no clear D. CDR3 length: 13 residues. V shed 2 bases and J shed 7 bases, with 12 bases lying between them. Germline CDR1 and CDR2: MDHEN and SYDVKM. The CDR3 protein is CASSLGPAWEQYF. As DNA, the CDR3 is TGTGCCAGCAGTTTAGGGCCTGCCTGGGAGCAGTACTTC. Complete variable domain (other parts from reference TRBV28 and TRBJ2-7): DVKVTQSSRYLVKRTGEKVFLECVQDMDHENMFWYRQDPGLGLRLIYFSYDVKMKEKGDIPEGYSVSREKKERFSLILESASTNQTSMYLCASSLGPAWEQYFGPGTRLTVT.

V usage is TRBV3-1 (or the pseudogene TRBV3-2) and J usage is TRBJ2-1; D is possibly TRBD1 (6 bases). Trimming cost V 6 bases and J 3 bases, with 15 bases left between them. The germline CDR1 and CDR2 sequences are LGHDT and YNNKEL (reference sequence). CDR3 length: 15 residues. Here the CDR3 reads CASSLRDTYYNEQFF. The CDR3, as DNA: TGTGCCAGCAGTCTACGGGACACTTACTACAATGAGCAGTTCTTC.

CDR3 nucleotide sequence: TGTGCCAGCAGCGTACTGGGACAGCACACAGATACGCAGTATTTT. Residues: CASSVLGQHTDTQYF. The chain recombines TRBV9 with TRBJ2-3, with 7 bases fitting TRBD1. J lost 2 bases, V lost 1 base, and 4 bases had no gene match. The CDR3 has 15 amino acids. Germline CDR1 is SGDLS and CDR2 is YYNGEE.

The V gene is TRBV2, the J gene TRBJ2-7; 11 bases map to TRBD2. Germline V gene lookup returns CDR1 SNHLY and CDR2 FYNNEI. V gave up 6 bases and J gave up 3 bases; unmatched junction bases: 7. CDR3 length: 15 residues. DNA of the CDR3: TGTGCCAGCAGACTTGGACTAGCGGGTTACTACGAGCAGTACTTC. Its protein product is CASRLGLAGYYEQYF.

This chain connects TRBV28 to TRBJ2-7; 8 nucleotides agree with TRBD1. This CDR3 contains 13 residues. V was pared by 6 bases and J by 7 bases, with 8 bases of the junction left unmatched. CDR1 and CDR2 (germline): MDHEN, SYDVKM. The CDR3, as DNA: TGTGCCAGCAGCTTAGACAGGGGTAAAGAGCAGTACTTC. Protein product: CASSLDRGKEQYF.

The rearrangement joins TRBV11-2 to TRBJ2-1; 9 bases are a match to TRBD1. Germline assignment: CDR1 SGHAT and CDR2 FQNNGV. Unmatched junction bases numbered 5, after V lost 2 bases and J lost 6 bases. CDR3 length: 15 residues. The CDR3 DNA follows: TGTGCCAGCAGCTTAAAGGGACAGGGTGGCAATGAGCAGTTCTTC. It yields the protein CASSLKGQGGNEQFF.

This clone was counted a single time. CDR3 bases: TGTGCCAGCAGTTCTACTAGCGGGAGGGCGAATGAGCAGTTCTTC. Protein sequence: CASSSTSGRANEQFF. The chain couples TRBV7-9 to TRBJ2-1; 13 bases are shared with TRBD2. The junction had 6 bases not matched to a gene; V was cut back by 6 bases and J by 7 bases. The CDR3 has 15 residues. Germline CDR1 is SEHNR and CDR2 is FQNEAQ (reference sequence).

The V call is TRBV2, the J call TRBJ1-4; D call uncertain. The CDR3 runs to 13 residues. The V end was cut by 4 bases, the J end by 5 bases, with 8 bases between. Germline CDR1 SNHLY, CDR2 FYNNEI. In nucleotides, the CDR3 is TGTGCCAGCAGTGTTATAGCCAATGAAAAACTGTTTTTT. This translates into CASSVIANEKLFF.

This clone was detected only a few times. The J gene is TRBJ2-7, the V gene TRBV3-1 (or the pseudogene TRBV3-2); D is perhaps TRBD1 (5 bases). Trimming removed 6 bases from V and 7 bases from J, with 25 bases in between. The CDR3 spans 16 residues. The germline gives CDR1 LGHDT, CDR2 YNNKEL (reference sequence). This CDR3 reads CASSLRVAGKAGEQYF. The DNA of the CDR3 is TGTGCCAGCAGTTTAAGAGTTGCAGGGAAGGCTGGGGAGCAGTACTTC.

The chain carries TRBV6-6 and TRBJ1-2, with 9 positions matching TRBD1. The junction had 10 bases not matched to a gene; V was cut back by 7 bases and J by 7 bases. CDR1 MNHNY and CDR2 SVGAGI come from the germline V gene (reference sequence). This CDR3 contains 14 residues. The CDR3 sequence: CASTAGTGRFGYTF. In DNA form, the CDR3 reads TGTGCCAGCACAGCCGGGACAGGGAGGTTTGGCTACACCTTC.

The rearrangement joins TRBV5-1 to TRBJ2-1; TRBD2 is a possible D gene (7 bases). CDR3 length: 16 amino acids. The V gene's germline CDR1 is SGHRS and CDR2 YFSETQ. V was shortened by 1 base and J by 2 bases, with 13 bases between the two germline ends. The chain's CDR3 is CASSLIAGATYNEQFF. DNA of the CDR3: TGCGCCAGCAGCTTGATTGCGGGGGCAACCTACAATGAGCAGTTCTTC.

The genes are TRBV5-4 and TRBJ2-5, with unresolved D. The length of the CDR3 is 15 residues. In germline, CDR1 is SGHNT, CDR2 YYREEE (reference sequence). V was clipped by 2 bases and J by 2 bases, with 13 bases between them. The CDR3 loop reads CASSFMEIKQETQYF. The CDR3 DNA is TGTGCCAGCAGCTTTATGGAGATAAAACAAGAGACCCAGTACTTC.

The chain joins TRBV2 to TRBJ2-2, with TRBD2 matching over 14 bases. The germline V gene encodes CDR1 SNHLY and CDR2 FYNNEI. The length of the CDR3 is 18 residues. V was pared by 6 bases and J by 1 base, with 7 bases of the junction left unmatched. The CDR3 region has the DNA TGTGCCAGCAGACCTAGGACTAGCGGGAGGCAGAACACCGGGGAGCTGTTTTTT. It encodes CASRPRTSGRQNTGELFF.